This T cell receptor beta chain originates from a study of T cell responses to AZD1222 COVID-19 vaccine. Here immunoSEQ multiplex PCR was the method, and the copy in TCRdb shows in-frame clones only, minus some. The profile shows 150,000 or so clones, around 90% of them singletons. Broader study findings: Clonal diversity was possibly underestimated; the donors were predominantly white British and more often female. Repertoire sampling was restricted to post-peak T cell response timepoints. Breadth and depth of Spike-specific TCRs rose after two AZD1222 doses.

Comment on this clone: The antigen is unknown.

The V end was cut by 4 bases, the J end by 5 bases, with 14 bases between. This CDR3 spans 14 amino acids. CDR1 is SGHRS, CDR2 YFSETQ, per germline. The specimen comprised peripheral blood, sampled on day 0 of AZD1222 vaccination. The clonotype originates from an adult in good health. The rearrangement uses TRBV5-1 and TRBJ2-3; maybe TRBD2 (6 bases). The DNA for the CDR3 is TGCGCCAGCAGCCCGGGGGAATTAAGAGATACGCAGTATTTT. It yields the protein CASSPGELRDTQYF.